Reported below is one T cell receptor (beta chain). As yet, its antigen is unknown. These data originate in a study of cytomegalovirus exposure and HLA in healthy donors. Study observations and caveats: Further analysis was carried out later, and it showed several of the most significant clusters appearing linked to common viral pathogens.

V lost 5 bases and J 4 bases, leaving 8 bases between the germline ends. Germline values: CDR1 SGHVS, CDR2 FNYEAQ. CDR3 size: 12 residues. It was with 60 Vbeta and 13 Jbeta primers that the PCR ran. Profiled with immunoSEQ multiplex PCR; TCRdb holds only in-frame clones, not every one. The table shows around 200,000 clones, with over 75% occurring only once. Material: PBMCs. The chain uses TRBV7-6 and TRBJ1-2; TRBD1 might be the D (5 bases). The clonotype comes from a woman aged 45-65 years in good health and CMV-seropositive. The CDR3 bases are TGTGCCAGCAGCAGAGACAGCTATGGCTACACCTTC. As protein: CASSRDSYGYTF. Supplemented by reference TRBV7-6 and TRBJ1-2, the full variable domain reads GAGVSQSPRYKVTKRGQDVALRCDPISGHVSLYWYRQALGQGPEFLTYFNYEAQQDKSGLPNDRFSAERPEGSISTLTIQRTEQRDSAMYRCASSRDSYGYTFGSGTRLTVV.